Each of the 12 T cell receptor beta chains below was sequenced from the same sample in a study of shared clonotypes between healthy human individuals. The method was immunoSEQ multiplex PCR; TCRdb's version includes in-frame clones alone and lacks a portion of them. The data contain 550,000 to 600,000 clones, more than 95% of them seen just once; the ten biggest clones take up around 0.3%. Terminally differentiated effector memory CD45RA+ cells were left out of the naive CD8 fraction, which was CD45RO-negative and positively selected for CCR7. Sequencing used naive CD8+ T cells sorted from blood. The source is a young man in good health.

This rearrangement joins TRBV4-1 to TRBJ1-1, with D unclear. Germline V gene lookup returns CDR1 MGHRA and CDR2 YSYEKL. The CDR3 extends over 11 amino acids. V was pared by 4 bases and J by 2 bases, with 2 bases between. The CDR3 is CASSLNTEAFF. The CDR3, as DNA: TGCGCCAGCAGCCTAAACACTGAAGCTTTCTTT.

The chain is built from TRBV29-1 and TRBJ2-5; 12 bases fit TRBD2. CDR1 is SQVTM and CDR2 is ANQGSEA in the germline V gene. This CDR3 spans 15 amino acids. J was trimmed by 4 bases and V by 3 bases; bases with no gene match: 6. DNA of the CDR3: TGCAGCGTTGATAGACTAGCGGGAGTGGGAGAGACCCAGTACTTC. This translates into CSVDRLAGVGETQYF.

The V and J genes are TRBV11-3 and TRBJ2-3; D call uncertain. This CDR3 is built from 12 residues. Trimming pared 9 bases from V and 3 bases from J, leaving 10 bases between. Per the germline V gene, CDR1 is SGHNT and CDR2 is YENEEA. The CDR3 spells CASSDWTDTQYF. In nucleotides, the CDR3 is TGTGCCAGTTCCGATTGGACAGATACGCAGTATTTT.

The chain recombines TRBV11-2 with TRBJ1-1, with 9 bases lining up with TRBD1. The V gene end was trimmed by 5 bases and the J gene end by 5 bases; junction bases not matched to a gene: 9. The CDR3 runs to 15 residues. Germline V gene data show CDR1 as SGHAT and CDR2 as FQNNGV. The CDR3 region has the DNA TGTGCCAGCAGCGTCACAGGGGGCAGGTGGACTGAAGCTTTCTTT. Residues: CASSVTGGRWTEAFF.

A remark on this clone: Other DNA sequences in the same sample also yield this CDR3. V is TRBV19 and J is TRBJ1-1; possible D gene TRBD1, 5 bases. The V and J ends lost 3 bases and 1 base respectively, with 6 bases between them. CDR3 length: 13 amino acids. The germline gives CDR1 LNHDA, CDR2 SQIVND (reference sequence). The CDR3 coding sequence is TGTGCCAGTAGTATGGGGGGGAACACTGAAGCTTTCTTT. Encoded protein: CASSMGGNTEAFF.

Here the CDR3 DNA reads TGTGCCAGCAGCGCCCGGACTAGCGGGAGATTTTCTGAGCAGTTCTTC. Protein product: CASSARTSGRFSEQFF. V is TRBV7-9 and J is TRBJ2-1; 13 bases line up with TRBD2. There are 16 residues in the CDR3. CDR1 and CDR2 from the germline V gene are SEHNR and FQNEAQ (reference sequence). The V and J ends lost 5 bases and 9 bases, in that order; junction bases with no gene match: 10.

The CDR3 nucleotides are TGTGCCAGCAGCTTAGGTTCTCAGACAACGATCTCCTACGAGCAGTACTTC. This codes for CASSLGSQTTISYEQYF. The chain joins TRBV7-8 to TRBJ2-7; the D is unclear. Trimming pared 1 base from V and 0 bases from J, leaving 16 bases between. Germline CDR1 is SGHVS and CDR2 is FQNEAQ. The CDR3 sequence is 17 residues long.

With respect to this clone: Other DNA sequences in the sample encode the same CDR3. The chain has TRBV27 and TRBJ1-1, with a tentative D call TRBD1 (5 bases). Germline assignment: CDR1 MNHEY and CDR2 SMNVEV (reference sequence). This CDR3 region has 13 residues. V lost 0 bases and J 4 bases, leaving 6 bases between the germline ends. In nucleotides, the CDR3 is TGTGCCAGCAGTTTATCGACAGTCACTGAAGCTTTCTTT. Amino acids: CASSLSTVTEAFF.

The chain carries TRBV5-4 and TRBJ2-1; TRBD2 matches 8 bases. The junction had 8 bases not matched to a gene; V was cut back by 2 bases and J by 7 bases. Germline V gives CDR1 SGHNT, CDR2 YYREEE (reference sequence). This CDR3 has 15 residues. The CDR3 loop reads CASSFTGLAGNEQFF. The CDR3 bases are TGTGCCAGCAGCTTTACTGGGCTAGCGGGTAATGAGCAGTTCTTC.

This chain connects TRBV6-1 to TRBJ2-7, with D possibly matching TRBD1 (6 bases). Germline CDR1 MNHNS, CDR2 SASEGT. Trimming cost V 2 bases and J 3 bases, with 14 bases left between them. The CDR3 runs to 15 residues. CDR3 protein: CASSELLGQYYEQYF. The CDR3 DNA follows: TGTGCCAGCAGTGAATTACTGGGACAATACTACGAGCAGTACTTC.

This chain connects TRBV5-1 to TRBJ2-7, with D hard to call. Germline V CDR1 and CDR2: SGHRS, YFSETQ. Trimming cost V 4 bases and J 3 bases, with 23 bases left between them. The CDR3 has 17 amino acids. The DNA for the CDR3 is TGCGCCAGCAGCCTCTCTAAAAGGGCGGAGAGAGACTACGAGCAGTACTTC. It specifies CASSLSKRAERDYEQYF.

The chain joins TRBV29-1 to TRBJ2-7; D is unclear. The CDR3 runs to 12 residues. Per germline, CDR1 SQVTM and CDR2 ANQGSEA. Trimming stripped 4 bases from V and 2 bases from J, with 9 bases between. The CDR3 region is CSVAAGTYEQYF. The DNA for the CDR3 is TGCAGCGTTGCGGCAGGAACCTACGAGCAGTACTTC.